The present T cell receptor (beta chain) was sequenced within a study of identical twins. Study-wide findings and caveats: The abundant beta clonotypes from cord blood had fewer insertions, and memory repertoires had none of this.

Losses at the gene ends were 5 bases for V and 0 bases for J; bases not matched to a gene: 6. Germline assignment: CDR1 KGHDR and CDR2 SFDVKD. The CDR3 is 17 amino acids. The cDNA had a unique molecular identifier and a template-switch universal primer site. Each CDR3 protein gets one entry after TCRdb re-called the 5' RACE reads with MiXCR. This table has about 240,000 distinct CDR3 sequences, 10% appearing once. A few counts support this clonotype. Its matching antigen is unknown. Healthy Caucasian donors formed the entire cohort. What was sequenced was memory T cells sorted from blood. This TCR was sampled from a man aged 45-65 years in good health. This chain uses TRBV24-1 with TRBJ2-2; 9 nucleotides align to TRBD1. Written as DNA, the CDR3 is TGTGCCACCAGTGCGACAGGGGGGTTCTCGAACACCGGGGAGCTGTTTTTT. Its translation is CATSATGGFSNTGELFF.